The T cell receptor (beta chain) described here comes from a study of blood T cell repertoires in COVID-19. The CDR3 totals 14 residues. The germline V gene has CDR1 SGDLS and CDR2 YYNGEE. V dropped 4 bases and J dropped 0 bases, with 10 bases sitting between them. Assay: immunoSEQ multiplex PCR; the TCRdb copy retains only in-frame clones and omits some. The sample consists of roughly 140,000 clones, approximately 88% of them appearing once. Sequencing was done on a sample of peripheral blood. The source is a woman aged 45-65 years with acute or convalescent COVID-19. This chain links TRBV9 with TRBJ1-1, with unresolved D. The CDR3 DNA is TGTGCCAGCAGCCCCATGTCCATGAACACTGAAGCTTTCTTT. Its protein product is CASSPMSMNTEAFF.